This record covers a single T cell receptor (beta chain). Its antigen is unknown. The data are from a study of CXCR3-negative and CXCR3-positive naive CD8 T cells. The method, 5' RACE with UMI labels, was used to prepare the TRB cDNA libraries. TCRdb re-called the 5' RACE reads; one entry per CDR3 protein, DNA not given. Its table lists approximately 100,000 distinct CDR3 sequences. The germline V gene encodes CDR1 MNHEY and CDR2 SMNVEV (reference sequence). There are 15 residues in the CDR3. Study-wide results and caveats: The study found CXCR3 expression partially decreased after cryopreservation and ran most assays on fresh PBMCs. Each naive subset displayed comparably high diversity, whereas memory CD8+ cells displayed much lower diversity.

This clonotype originated in a human donor in good health. Some clones in this sample may be carry-over from other donors' samples. V is TRBV27 and J is TRBJ2-1. The specimen was naive CXCR3- CD8+ T cells from blood. Subset given: CD45RO-CCR7+CD27+CD95- naive CD8+ T cells lacking CXCR3 (TNR3-). The CDR3 sequence is CASSDLLSSYNEQFF.